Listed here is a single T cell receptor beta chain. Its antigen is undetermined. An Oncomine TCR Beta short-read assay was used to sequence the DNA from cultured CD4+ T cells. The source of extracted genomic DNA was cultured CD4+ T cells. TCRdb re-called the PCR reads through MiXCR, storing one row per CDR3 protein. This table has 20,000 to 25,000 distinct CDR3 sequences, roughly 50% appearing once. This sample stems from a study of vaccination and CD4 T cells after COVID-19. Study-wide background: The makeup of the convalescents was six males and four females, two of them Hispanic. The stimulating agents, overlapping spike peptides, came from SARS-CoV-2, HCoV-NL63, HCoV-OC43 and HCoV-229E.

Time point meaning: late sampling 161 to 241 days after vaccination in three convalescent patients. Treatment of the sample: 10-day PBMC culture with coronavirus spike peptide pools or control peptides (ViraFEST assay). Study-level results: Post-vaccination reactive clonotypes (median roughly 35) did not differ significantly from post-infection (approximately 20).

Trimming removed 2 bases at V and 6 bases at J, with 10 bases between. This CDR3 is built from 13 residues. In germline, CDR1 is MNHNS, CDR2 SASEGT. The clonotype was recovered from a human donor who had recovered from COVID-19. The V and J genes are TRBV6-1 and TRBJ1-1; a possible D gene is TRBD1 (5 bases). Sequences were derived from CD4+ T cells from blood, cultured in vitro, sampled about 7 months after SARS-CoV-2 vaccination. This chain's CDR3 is CASSERGQSEAFF. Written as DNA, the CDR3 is TGTGCCAGCAGTGAAAGAGGACAATCTGAAGCTTTCTTT.